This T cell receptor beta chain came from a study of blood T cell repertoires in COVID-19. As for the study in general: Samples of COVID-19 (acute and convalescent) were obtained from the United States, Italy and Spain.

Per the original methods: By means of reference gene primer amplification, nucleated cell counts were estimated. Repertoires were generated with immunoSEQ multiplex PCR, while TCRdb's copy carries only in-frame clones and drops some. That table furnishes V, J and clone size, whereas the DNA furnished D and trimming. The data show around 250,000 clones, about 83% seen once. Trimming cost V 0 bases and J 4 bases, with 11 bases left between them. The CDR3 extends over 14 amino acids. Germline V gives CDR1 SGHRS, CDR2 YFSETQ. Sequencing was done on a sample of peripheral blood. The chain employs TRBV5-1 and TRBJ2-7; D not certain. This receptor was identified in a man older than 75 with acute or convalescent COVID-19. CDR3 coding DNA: TGCGCCAGCAGCTTGGATTCTACCCCTTACGAGCAGTACTTC. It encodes CASSLDSTPYEQYF. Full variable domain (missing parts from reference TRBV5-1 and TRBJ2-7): KAGVTQTPRYLIKTRGQQVTLSCSPISGHRSVSWYQQTPGQGLQFLFEYFSETQRNKGNFPGRFSGRQFSNSRSEMNVSTLELGDSALYLCASSLDSTPYEQYFGPGTRLTVT.